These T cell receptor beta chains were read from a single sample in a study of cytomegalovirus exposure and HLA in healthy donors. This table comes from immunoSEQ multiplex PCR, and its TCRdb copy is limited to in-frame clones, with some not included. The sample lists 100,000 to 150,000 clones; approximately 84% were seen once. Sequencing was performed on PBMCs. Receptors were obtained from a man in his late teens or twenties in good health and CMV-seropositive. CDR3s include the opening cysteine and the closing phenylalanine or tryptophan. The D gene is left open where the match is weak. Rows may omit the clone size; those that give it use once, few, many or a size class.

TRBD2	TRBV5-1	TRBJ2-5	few	CASSLPSGGYQETQYF	TGCGCCAGCAGCTTGCCTAGCGGGGGGTACCAAGAGACCCAGTACTTC
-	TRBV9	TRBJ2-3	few	CASSAETSTDTQYF	TGTGCCAGCAGCGCCGAGACTAGCACAGATACGCAGTATTTT
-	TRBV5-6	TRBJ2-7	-	CASSTPWADYEQYF	TGTGCCAGCAGCACCCCCTGGGCCGACTACGAGCAGTACTTC
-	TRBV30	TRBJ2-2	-	CAWRPRISRRTNTGELFF	TGTGCCTGGAGACCACGGATTAGCCGGCGGACAAACACCGGGGAGCTGTTTTTT
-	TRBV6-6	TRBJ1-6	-	CASSVDGGSSPLHF	TGTGCCAGCAGTGTTGACGGGGGGAGCTCACCCCTCCACTTT
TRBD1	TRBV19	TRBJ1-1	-	CASTQQRQGIRTEAFF	TGTGCCAGTACCCAACAACGACAGGGGATTCGCACTGAAGCTTTCTTT
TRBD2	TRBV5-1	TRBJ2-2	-	CASSLGLAGLRIGELFF	TGCGCCAGCAGCTTGGGACTAGCGGGGCTGCGTATCGGGGAGCTGTTTTTT
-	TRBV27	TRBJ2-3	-	CASSGGYSTDTQYF	TGTGCCAGCAGCGGGGGTTACAGCACAGATACGCAGTATTTT
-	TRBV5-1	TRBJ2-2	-	CASSLGQTNTGELFF	TGCGCCAGCAGCTTGGGACAAACGAACACCGGGGAGCTGTTTTTT
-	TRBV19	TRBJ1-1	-	CASSIRAGVTEAFF	TGTGCCAGTAGTATTAGGGCAGGGGTGACTGAAGCTTTCTTT
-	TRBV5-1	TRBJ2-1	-	CASSLGVASKNNEQFF	TGCGCCAGCAGCTTGGGAGTAGCGTCGAAGAACAATGAGCAGTTCTTC
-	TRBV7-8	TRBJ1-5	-	CASSLARGYGQPQHF	TGTGCCAGCAGCTTAGCGCGCGGGTACGGTCAGCCCCAGCATTTT
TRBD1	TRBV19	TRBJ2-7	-	CASSNRQGSYEQYF	TGTGCCAGTAGTAACCGACAGGGCTCCTACGAGCAGTACTTC
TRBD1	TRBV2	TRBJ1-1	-	CASRPPSPLTRQGWGTEAFF	TGTGCCAGCAGGCCCCCCTCCCCTTTGACCAGACAGGGATGGGGAACTGAAGCTTTCTTT
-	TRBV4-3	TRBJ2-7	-	CASSQVAGPYEQYF	TGCGCCAGCAGCCAAGTTGCAGGGCCCTACGAGCAGTACTTC
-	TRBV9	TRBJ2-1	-	CASSPRGVYGAYNEQFF	TGTGCCAGCAGCCCCCGCGGGGTTTACGGGGCATACAATGAGCAGTTCTTC
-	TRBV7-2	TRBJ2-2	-	CASSSLFTGELFF	TGTGCCAGCAGCTCCCTCTTTACCGGGGAGCTGTTTTTT
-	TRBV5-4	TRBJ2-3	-	CASSLKQGPDTQYF	TGTGCCAGCAGCTTAAAACAGGGTCCAGATACGCAGTATTTT
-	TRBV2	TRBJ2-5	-	CASSVEGQETQYF	TGTGCCAGCAGTGTGGAGGGCCAAGAGACCCAGTACTTC
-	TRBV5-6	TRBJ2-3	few	CASSLRTGFTDTQYF	TGTGCCAGCAGCTTGCGAACAGGGTTCACAGATACGCAGTATTTT
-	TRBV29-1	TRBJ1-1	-	CSVEAGAGNTEAFF	TGCAGCGTTGAGGCGGGGGCGGGGAACACTGAAGCTTTCTTT
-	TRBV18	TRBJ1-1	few	CASSPRRQGLNTEAFF	TGTGCCAGCTCACCAAGGCGCCAGGGGCTGAACACTGAAGCTTTCTTT
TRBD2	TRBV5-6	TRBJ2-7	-	CASSPIAGSLSYEQYF	TGTGCCAGCAGCCCGATAGCGGGGTCCCTCTCCTACGAGCAGTACTTC
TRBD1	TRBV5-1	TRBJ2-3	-	CASSLPGQPDTQYF	TGCGCCAGCAGCTTGCCGGGACAGCCAGATACGCAGTATTTT
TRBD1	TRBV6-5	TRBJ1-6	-	CASSPGTVDSPLHF	TGTGCCAGCAGCCCCGGGACAGTTGACTCACCCCTCCACTTT
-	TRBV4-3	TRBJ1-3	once	CASSQAPTVGAGNTIYF	TGCGCCAGCAGCCAAGCCCCCACTGTAGGGGCTGGAAACACCATATATTTT
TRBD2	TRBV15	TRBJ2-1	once	CATSRASGFGTRSYNEQFF	TGTGCCACCAGCAGAGCTTCCGGGTTCGGGACTAGGTCCTACAATGAGCAGTTCTTC
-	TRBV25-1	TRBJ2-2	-	CASSESYTGELFF	TGTGCCAGCAGTGAGTCTTACACCGGGGAGCTGTTTTTT
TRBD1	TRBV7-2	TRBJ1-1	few	CASFSMDRWNTEAFF	TGTGCCAGTTTTTCCATGGACAGGTGGAACACTGAAGCTTTCTTT
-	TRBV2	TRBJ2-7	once	CASSVDSGNSYEQYF	TGTGCCAGCAGCGTGGACAGTGGAAATTCCTACGAGCAGTACTTC
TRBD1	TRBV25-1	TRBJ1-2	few	CASSPGQGVWGYTF	TGTGCCAGCAGCCCCGGACAGGGAGTGTGGGGCTACACCTTC
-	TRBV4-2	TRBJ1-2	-	CASSQAGTNYGYTF	TGTGCCAGCAGCCAGGCCGGGACAAACTATGGCTACACCTTC
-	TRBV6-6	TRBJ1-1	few	CASSYSGGGKAFF	TGTGCCAGCAGTTACTCGGGAGGGGGTAAAGCTTTCTTT
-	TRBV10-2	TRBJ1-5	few	CASSYSNQPQHF	TGCGCCAGCAGTTACTCGAATCAGCCCCAGCATTTT
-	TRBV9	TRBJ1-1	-	CASSATGNTEAFF	TGTGCCAGCAGCGCGACAGGGAACACTGAAGCTTTCTTT
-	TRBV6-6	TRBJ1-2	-	CASGERQPNYGYTF	TGTGCCAGCGGGGAACGACAGCCTAACTATGGCTACACCTTC
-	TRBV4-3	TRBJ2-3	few	CASSQEVATTDTQYF	TGCGCCAGCAGCCAAGAAGTAGCAACCACAGATACGCAGTATTTT
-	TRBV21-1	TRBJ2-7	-	CASSKKGGCGVGCGRSLYEQYF	TGTGCCAGCAGCAAAAAAGGCGGGTGTGGGGTGGGATGCGGGAGGAGCCTCTACGAGCAGTACTTC
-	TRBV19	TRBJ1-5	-	CASSTQGTSNQPQHF	TGTGCCAGTAGTACTCAGGGCACTAGCAATCAGCCCCAGCATTTT
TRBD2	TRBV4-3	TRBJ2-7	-	CASSQDPETSGSLSEQYF	TGCGCCAGCAGCCAAGATCCCGAGACTAGCGGGAGTTTGTCCGAGCAGTACTTC
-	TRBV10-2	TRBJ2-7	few	CASSERNRVVYEQYF	TGCGCCAGCAGTGAACGGAACAGGGTTGTTTACGAGCAGTACTTC
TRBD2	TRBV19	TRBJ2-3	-	CASSMWTSGGASGTDTQYF	TGTGCCAGTAGTATGTGGACTAGCGGGGGGGCTTCGGGCACAGATACGCAGTATTTT
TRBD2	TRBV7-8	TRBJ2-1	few	CASSLGWREMGEQFF	TGTGCCAGCAGCTTAGGGTGGCGGGAGATGGGTGAGCAGTTCTTC
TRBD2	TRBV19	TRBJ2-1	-	CASSNLAVPTYNEQFF	TGTGCCAGTAGTAACCTAGCGGTTCCAACCTACAATGAGCAGTTCTTC
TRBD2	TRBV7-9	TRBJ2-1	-	CSSTRAGNEQFF	TGTTCCAGCACTCGAGCGGGGAACGAGCAGTTCTTC
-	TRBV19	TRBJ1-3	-	CASTWGGASGNTIYF	TGTGCCAGTACTTGGGGAGGTGCGTCTGGAAACACCATATATTTT
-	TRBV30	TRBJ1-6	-	CAWTPIRQLNSPLHF	TGTGCCTGGACTCCCATTAGACAGCTTAATTCACCCCTCCACTTT
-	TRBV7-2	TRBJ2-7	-	CASSPPGRGSYEQYF	TGTGCCAGCAGTCCCCCGGGCAGGGGTTCCTACGAGCAGTACTTC
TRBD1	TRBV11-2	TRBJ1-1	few	CASRPTTGGNTEAFF	TGTGCCAGCAGACCGACCACAGGGGGTAACACTGAAGCTTTCTTT
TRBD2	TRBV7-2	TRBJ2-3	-	CASSFRPGLADTQYF	TGTGCCAGCAGCTTCCGTCCGGGACTAGCAGATACGCAGTATTTT
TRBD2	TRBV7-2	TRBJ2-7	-	CASSFSSSGNYEQYF	TGTGCCAGCAGCTTTTCCTCTAGCGGCAACTACGAGCAGTACTTC
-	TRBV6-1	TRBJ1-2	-	CASSEIRGINGRGYTF	TGTGCCAGCAGTGAAATAAGGGGGATCAATGGTCGTGGCTACACCTTC
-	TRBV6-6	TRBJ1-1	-	CASTMGGGNTEAFF	TGTGCCAGCACCATGGGTGGCGGGAACACTGAAGCTTTCTTT
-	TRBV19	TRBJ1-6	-	CASSNIGDNSPLHF	TGTGCCAGTAGTAATATAGGGGATAATTCACCCCTCCACTTT
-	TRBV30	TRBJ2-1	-	CAWTGEELLGDEQFF	TGTGCCTGGACGGGGGAAGAGCTACTAGGGGATGAGCAGTTCTTC
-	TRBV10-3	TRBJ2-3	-	CAISPDTGTDTQYF	TGTGCCATCAGCCCGGACACCGGCACAGATACGCAGTATTTT
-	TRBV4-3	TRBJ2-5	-	CASSQDIGRGTQETQYF	TGCGCCAGCAGCCAAGACATAGGCAGGGGGACTCAAGAGACCCAGTACTTC
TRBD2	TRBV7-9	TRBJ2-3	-	CASSSKRTSGETDTQYF	TGTGCCAGCAGCTCAAAACGTACTAGCGGGGAAACAGATACGCAGTATTTT
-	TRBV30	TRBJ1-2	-	CAWTPTSVYYGYTF	TGTGCCTGGACCCCTACGTCCGTCTACTATGGCTACACCTTC